This TCR beta chain was captured by sequencing in a study of tumour-infiltrating T cells in Burkitt lymphoma. Study summary: Repertoire clonality predicted overall and progression-free survival.

Using immunoSEQ multiplex PCR, the repertoire was profiled, and TCRdb retains in-frame clones only, with some absent. Found here are about 2,100 clones, less than 80% of them singletons; the top ten hold approximately 21%. In the case of this clone: This sequence is one base from a far larger clone and is likely a read error. The same CDR3 also results from other DNA sequences found in this sample.

This CDR3 is built from 16 residues. Germline V gene lookup returns CDR1 SGHVS and CDR2 FNYEAQ. The sample was tumor tissue. The rearrangement joins TRBV7-6 to TRBJ2-2, with unresolved D. The sequence derives from a human donor with diffuse large B-cell lymphoma. CDR3 DNA: TGTGCTAGCAGCTTAGACCCAGGTTCGAACACCGGGGAGCTGTTTTTT. Translation gives CASSLDPGSNTGELFF.